This TCR beta chain was sequenced during a study of T cell responses to AZD1222 COVID-19 vaccine. General observations from the study: The breadth and depth of Spike-specific TCRs increased once two AZD1222 doses had been given. Repertoires were obtained only post-peak T cell response.

Generated by immunoSEQ multiplex PCR, the TCRdb table keeps only in-frame clones and is missing some. The sample holds 250,000 to 300,000 clones, 90% to 95% seen once. On this clone itself: Its antigen remains unknown.

The V gene lost 1 base and the J gene lost 10 bases, with 17 bases spanning the gap. The CDR3 has 16 residues. CDR1 and CDR2 (germline): SEHNR, FQNEAQ (reference sequence). The clonotype was recovered from an adult who received the AZD1222 COVID-19 vaccine. This chain links TRBV7-9 with TRBJ1-6; TRBD1 is a possible D gene (6 bases). The sample in question was peripheral blood, obtained 28 days after the second AZD1222 dose. The CDR3 loop is CASSLVLGRGGSPLHF. CDR3 nucleotides: TGTGCCAGCAGCTTAGTTCTGGGCAGGGGAGGCTCACCCCTCCACTTT.